This TCR beta chain was identified in a study of blood T cell repertoires in COVID-19. Study details: Italy, Spain and the United States were the sources of the convalescent and acute COVID-19 samples. T cells, B-cell-depleted T cells, or PBMCs supplied cDNA or gDNA.

Authors' analysis steps: Counts of nucleated cells, estimated from reference gene primer amplification, were obtained. Libraries were prepared by immunoSEQ multiplex PCR; TCRdb keeps only in-frame clonotypes and omits some of them. Clone size and the V and J calls come from that table; the DNA yielded D and trimming. The data contain 90,000 to 120,000 clones, 85% to 90% of them singletons. CDR3 size: 17 residues. CDR1 MGHRA and CDR2 YSYEKL come from the germline V gene. Trimming pared 1 base from V and 5 bases from J, leaving 15 bases between. This TCR was recovered from a woman older than 75 with acute or convalescent COVID-19. The rearrangement links TRBV4-1 to TRBJ1-6, with TRBD1 as a possible D gene (5 bases). Sequenced input: peripheral blood. The CDR3: CASSQAPRQRDNSPLHF. In nucleotides, the CDR3 is TGCGCCAGCAGCCAAGCCCCTCGACAGCGGGATAATTCACCCCTCCACTTT.